Each of the 23 T cell receptor beta chains below was sequenced from the same sample in a study of identical twins. TCRdb reprocessed the 5' RACE reads with MiXCR, giving one entry per CDR3 protein. The repertoire holds some 710,000 distinct CDR3 sequences, with approximately 6.1% as singletons. Sequencing input: naive T cells sorted from blood. The source is a man aged 18 to 29 in good health.

This clonotype was detected ten times or more. J is TRBJ1-6 and V is TRBV12-3 or TRBV12-4; D gene uncertain. V was shortened by 7 bases and J by 10 bases, with 11 bases between the two germline ends. This CDR3 comprises 12 residues. CDR3 DNA: TGTGCCAGCATGAAGGTGACCTCACCCCTCCACTTT. This gives the protein CASMKVTSPLHF.

At least ten counts were recorded for this clonotype. The rearrangement uses TRBV20-1 and TRBJ2-2; no clear D gene. This CDR3 comprises 12 residues. Looked up from germline, CDR1 is DFQATT and CDR2 is SNEGSKA (reference sequence). The ends were cut back, 6 bases at V and 4 bases at J, with 9 bases in the middle. CDR3 DNA sequence: TGCAGTGCGCGAGGCGTCACCGGGGAGCTGTTTTTT. It encodes CSARGVTGELFF.

This clonotype was observed a handful of times. V usage is TRBV27 and J usage is TRBJ1-5; D call uncertain. Looked up from germline, CDR1 is MNHEY and CDR2 is SMNVEV (reference sequence). CDR3 length: 12 residues. The V and J ends lost 4 bases and 4 bases respectively, with 5 bases between them. CDR3 bases: TGTGCCAGCAGTTCGAAGAATCAGCCCCAGCATTTT. Translated, it gives CASSSKNQPQHF.

The rearrangement links TRBV12-3 or TRBV12-4 to TRBJ1-3; D remains unclear. There are 13 residues in the CDR3. Trimming removed 8 bases from V and 5 bases from J, with 13 bases in between. CDR3 sequence: CASGWGMRNTIYF. CDR3 DNA: TGTGCCAGCGGGTGGGGAATGAGAAACACCATATATTTT.

This clonotype has ten or more counts. The rearrangement uses TRBV5-1 and TRBJ1-3; the D gene is possibly TRBD1 (6 bases). Germline values: CDR1 SGHRS, CDR2 YFSETQ. The ends were cut back, 0 bases at V and 4 bases at J, with 11 bases in the middle. The CDR3 is 15 amino acids. The CDR3 region is CASSLVQGSGNTIYF. CDR3 DNA: TGCGCCAGCAGCTTGGTCCAGGGGAGCGGAAACACCATATATTTT.

This clonotype showed up just a few times. This chain uses TRBV12-3 or TRBV12-4 with TRBJ1-2, with a tentative D call TRBD1 (5 bases). Trimming removed 2 bases from V and 8 bases from J, with 9 bases in between. There are 12 residues in the CDR3. CDR3: CASSLRGEGYTF. In DNA form, the CDR3 reads TGTGCCAGCAGTTTAAGGGGAGAAGGCTACACCTTC.

This clonotype was picked up many times. The V and J genes are TRBV7-9 and TRBJ2-3; D is uncertain. The CDR3 has 15 amino acids. V was cut by 3 bases and J by 3 bases, with 13 bases left in between. The germline CDR1 and CDR2 sequences are SEHNR and FQNEAQ (reference sequence). The CDR3 sequence: CASSFYHLETDTQYF. Written as DNA, the CDR3 is TGTGCCAGCAGCTTTTACCACCTCGAAACAGATACGCAGTATTTT.

The rearrangement uses TRBV30 and TRBJ2-7; D tentatively fits TRBD1 or TRBD2 (5 bases each). The germline V and J ends were trimmed by 4 bases and 0 bases, with 13 bases remaining between them. Germline V gives CDR1 GTSNPN, CDR2 SVGIG (reference sequence). The CDR3 is made up of 14 amino acids. CDR3 in amino acids: CAWTGAVHSYEQYF. The CDR3 DNA is TGTGCCTGGACCGGGGCGGTGCACTCCTACGAGCAGTACTTC.

This clonotype was counted at least ten times. The chain links TRBV20-1 to TRBJ1-5, with TRBD1 matching 8 bases. Germline V gene data show CDR1 as DFQATT and CDR2 as SNEGSKA (reference sequence). This CDR3 has 18 amino acids. With 2 bases clipped from V and 5 bases from J, the junction kept 17 bases outside the gene matches. CDR3 nucleotide sequence: TGCAGTGCTAGAAGATCGGACAGGGTCCCGGTTTCGTATCAGCCCCAGCATTTT. Encoded protein: CSARRSDRVPVSYQPQHF.

This clonotype has ten or more counts. V usage is TRBV12-3 or TRBV12-4 and J usage is TRBJ2-5; a weak D match, TRBD2 (6 bases). CDR3 length: 16 residues. The V gene lost 2 bases and the J gene lost 2 bases, with 15 bases spanning the gap. CDR3 bases: TGTGCCAGCAGTTTAATGGTAGCGGAGACACAAGAGACCCAGTACTTC. This encodes CASSLMVAETQETQYF.

This clonotype was recorded many times. V is TRBV12-3 or TRBV12-4 and J is TRBJ2-1, with a weak D call TRBD2 (5 bases). V was clipped by 5 bases and J by 1 base, with 12 bases between them. This CDR3 is 15 amino acids long. CDR3 bases: TGTGCCAGCAGTCCAGCGGTCCAGTCCTACAATGAGCAGTTCTTC. Its protein is CASSPAVQSYNEQFF.

This clonotype was detected ten times or more. The chain recombines TRBV5-1 with TRBJ2-3; D might be TRBD2 (5 bases). The V and J ends lost 0 bases and 3 bases respectively, with 8 bases between them. The germline CDR1 and CDR2 sequences are SGHRS and YFSETQ. The CDR3 consists of 14 residues. The CDR3 region has the DNA TGCGCCAGCAGCTTGGTCGAGGGAACAGATACGCAGTATTTT. It encodes CASSLVEGTDTQYF.

This clonotype has just a few counts. This rearrangement joins TRBV7-8 to TRBJ2-1; no clear D. V was trimmed by 5 bases and J by 6 bases, leaving 11 bases between them. The CDR3 is 13 residues long. Germline CDR1 and CDR2: SGHVS and FQNEAQ. CDR3 loop: CASSAPGPNEQFF. CDR3 nucleotides: TGTGCCAGCAGCGCCCCCGGGCCCAATGAGCAGTTCTTC. The full variable domain, with the rest looked up from reference TRBV7-8 and TRBJ2-1, is GAGVSQSPRYKVAKRGQDVALRCDPISGHVSLFWYQQALGQGPEFLTYFQNEAQLDKSGLPSDRFFAERPEGSVSTLKIQRTQQEDSAVYLCASSAPGPNEQFFGPGTRLTVL.

This clonotype was counted ten times or more. V usage is TRBV29-1 and J usage is TRBJ2-7; 12 bases line up with TRBD1. Germline V gene sequence: CDR1 SQVTM, CDR2 ANQGSEA. J was trimmed by 6 bases and V by 3 bases; bases with no gene match: 6. The CDR3 runs to 14 residues. The DNA of the CDR3 is TGCAGCGTTGATCGGGACAGGGGGCTGAGCGAGCAGTACGTC. Amino acid sequence: CSVDRDRGLSEQYV.

This clonotype was counted ten times or more. The chain couples TRBV20-1 to TRBJ2-1; 11 nucleotides match TRBD2. This CDR3 spans 16 amino acids. V lost 0 bases to trimming and J lost 9 bases; unmatched junction nucleotides: 10. The V gene's germline CDR1 is DFQATT and CDR2 SNEGSKA (reference sequence). The CDR3: CSARDHLAGGPGEQFF. In nucleotides, the CDR3 is TGCAGTGCTAGAGACCACCTAGCGGGAGGACCCGGTGAGCAGTTCTTC.

The chain couples TRBV12-3 or TRBV12-4 to TRBJ1-5; D gene unclear. V lost 3 bases and J lost 0, with 15 bases in between. CDR3 length equals 17 residues. This chain's CDR3 is CASSFKVGRSSNQPQHF. Here the CDR3 DNA reads TGTGCCAGCAGTTTTAAGGTCGGCAGGTCTAGCAATCAGCCCCAGCATTTT.

There are many counts of this clonotype. This sequence joins TRBV7-9 and TRBJ2-3; 7 nucleotides agree with TRBD2. Germline values: CDR1 SEHNR, CDR2 FQNEAQ (reference sequence). The trim removed 9 bases at V and 3 bases at J, leaving 6 bases unmatched. The CDR3 loop spans 13 amino acids. This CDR3 is CARNQLATDTQYF. Written as DNA, the CDR3 is TGTGCCAGGAACCAACTAGCGACAGATACGCAGTATTTT.

This clonotype came up many times. This chain links TRBV10-3 with TRBJ2-7, with D unclear. V lost 3 bases and J 5 bases, leaving 14 bases between the germline ends. The CDR3 covers 14 residues. The germline CDR1 and CDR2 sequences are ENHRY and SYGVKD. The CDR3 DNA follows: TGTGCCATCAGTGATGGCTACCCCCTCAACGAGCAGTACGTC. This codes for CAISDGYPLNEQYV.

The sample holds a few counts of this clonotype. This chain links TRBV28 with TRBJ2-4, with 11 bases matching TRBD2. The CDR3 consists of 14 residues. J was trimmed by 14 bases and V by 5 bases; bases with no gene match: 11. The germline V gene has CDR1 MDHEN and CDR2 SYDVKM. The CDR3: CASSATGTSGIEYF. The CDR3 nucleotides read TGTGCCAGCAGTGCCACCGGGACTAGCGGAATTGAGTACTTC.

The V and J genes are TRBV29-1 and TRBJ1-2, with D uncertain. V dropped 4 bases and J dropped 8 bases, with 11 bases sitting between them. The CDR3 runs to 11 residues. Germline V lookup: CDR1 SQVTM, CDR2 ANQGSEA. The DNA of the CDR3 is TGCAGCGTTGGGGAGGTTAGGGGCTACACCTTC. The encoded protein is CSVGEVRGYTF.

This chain uses TRBV10-2 with TRBJ2-7; tentatively, D is TRBD1 or TRBD2 (5 bases each). The CDR3 totals 14 residues. V lost 2 bases and J lost 2, with 10 bases in between. CDR1 is WSHSY, CDR2 SAAADI, per germline. CDR3 in DNA: TGCGCCAGCAGTGAGGTGCAGGGACCCTACGAGCAGTACGTC. It encodes CASSEVQGPYEQYV.

The rearrangement links TRBV4-3 to TRBJ2-5, with D perhaps TRBD2 (6 bases). Per germline, CDR1 LGHNA and CDR2 YSLEER. Between the trimmed V and J ends, which lost 3 bases and 7 bases, there was a span of 12 bases. The CDR3 consists of 13 residues. The CDR3 nucleotides are TGCGCCAGCAGCCAGGGTAGCGGAGCGACCCAGTACTTC. As protein: CASSQGSGATQYF.

V is TRBV20-1 and J is TRBJ2-2, with D possibly being TRBD1 (6 bases). Germline CDR1 is DFQATT and CDR2 is SNEGSKA (reference sequence). V gave up 3 bases and J gave up 4 bases, with 15 bases separating them. The CDR3 sequence is 15 residues long. In DNA, the CDR3 is TGCAGTGCTAGGCAGACAGGACGGCTCACCGGGGAGCTGTTTTTT. Translation gives CSARQTGRLTGELFF.